This T cell receptor (beta chain) was sequenced in a study of neurological immune-mediated disorders. Using its own MiXCR run on the 5' RACE reads, TCRdb lists one record per CDR3 protein. The data hold about 80,000 distinct CDR3 sequences, with approximately 5.8% observed a single time. The time point: longitudinal time-point 2. V was clipped by 0 bases and J by 4 bases, with 9 bases between them. The length of the CDR3 is 14 residues. Germline CDR1 reads LNHNV; CDR2 reads YYDKDF (reference sequence). The sequenced sample consisted of PBMCs. The chain carries TRBV15 and TRBJ1-1; D is possibly TRBD1 (5 bases). The TCR comes from a woman aged 55-69 years with multiple sclerosis. DNA for the CDR3: TGTGCCACCAGCAGAGATCTTCAGGGCACTGAAGCTTTCTTT. Protein product: CATSRDLQGTEAFF.